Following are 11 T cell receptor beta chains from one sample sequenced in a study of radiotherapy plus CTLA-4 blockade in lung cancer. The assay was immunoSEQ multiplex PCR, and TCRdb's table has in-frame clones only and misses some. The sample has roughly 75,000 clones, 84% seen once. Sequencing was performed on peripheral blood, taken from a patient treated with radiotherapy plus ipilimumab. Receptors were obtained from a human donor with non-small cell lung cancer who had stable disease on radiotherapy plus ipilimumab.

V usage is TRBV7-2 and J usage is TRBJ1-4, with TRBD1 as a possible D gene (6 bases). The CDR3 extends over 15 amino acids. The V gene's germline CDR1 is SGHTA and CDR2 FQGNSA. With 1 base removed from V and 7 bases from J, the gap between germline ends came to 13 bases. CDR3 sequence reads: CASSLDPGAGEKLFF. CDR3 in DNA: TGTGCCAGCAGCTTAGATCCGGGGGCCGGTGAAAAACTGTTTTTT. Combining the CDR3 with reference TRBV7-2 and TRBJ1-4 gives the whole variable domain GAGVSQSPSNKVTEKGKDVELRCDPISGHTALYWYRQSLGQGLEFLIYFQGNSAPDKSGLPSDRFSAERTGGSVSTLTIQRTQQEDSAVYLCASSLDPGAGEKLFFGSGTQLSVL.

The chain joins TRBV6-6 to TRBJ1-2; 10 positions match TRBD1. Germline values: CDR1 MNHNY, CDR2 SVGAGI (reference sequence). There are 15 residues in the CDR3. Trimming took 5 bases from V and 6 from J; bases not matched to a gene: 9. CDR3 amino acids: CASSGWDRGRDGYTF. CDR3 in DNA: TGTGCCAGCAGTGGCTGGGACAGGGGTCGGGATGGCTACACCTTC.

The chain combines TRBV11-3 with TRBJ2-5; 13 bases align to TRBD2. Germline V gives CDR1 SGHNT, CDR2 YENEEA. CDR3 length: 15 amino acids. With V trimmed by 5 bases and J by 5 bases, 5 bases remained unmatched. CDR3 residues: CASSRGLAGEETQYF. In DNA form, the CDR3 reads TGTGCCAGCAGCCGTGGACTAGCGGGAGAGGAGACCCAGTACTTC. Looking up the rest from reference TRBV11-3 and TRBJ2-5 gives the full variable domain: EAGVVQSPRYKIIEKKQPVAFWCNPISGHNTLYWYLQNLGQGPELLIRYENEEAVDDSQLPKDRFSAERLKGVDSTLKIQPAELGDSAVYLCASSRGLAGEETQYFGPGTRLLVL.

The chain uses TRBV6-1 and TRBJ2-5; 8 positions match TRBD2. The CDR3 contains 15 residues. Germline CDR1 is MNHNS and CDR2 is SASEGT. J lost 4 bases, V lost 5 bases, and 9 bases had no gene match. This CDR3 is CASSLFGGAGETQYF. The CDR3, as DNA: TGTGCCAGCAGTTTATTCGGGGGGGCAGGAGAGACCCAGTACTTC.

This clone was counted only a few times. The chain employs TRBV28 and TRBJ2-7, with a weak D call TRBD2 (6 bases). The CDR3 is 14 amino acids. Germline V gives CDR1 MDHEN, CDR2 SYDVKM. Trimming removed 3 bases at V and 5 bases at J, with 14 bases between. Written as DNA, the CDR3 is TGTGCCAGCAGTTTGGGGGGTCTTGTGGACGAGCAGTACTTC. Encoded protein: CASSLGGLVDEQYF. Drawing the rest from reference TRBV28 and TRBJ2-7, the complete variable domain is DVKVTQSSRYLVKRTGEKVFLECVQDMDHENMFWYRQDPGLGLRLIYFSYDVKMKEKGDIPEGYSVSREKKERFSLILESASTNQTSMYLCASSLGGLVDEQYFGPGTRLTVT.

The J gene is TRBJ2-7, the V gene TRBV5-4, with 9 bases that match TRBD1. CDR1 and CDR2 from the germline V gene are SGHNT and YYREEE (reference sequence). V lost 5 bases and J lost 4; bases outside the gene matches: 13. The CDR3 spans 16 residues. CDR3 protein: CASSSGTGQLSYEQYF. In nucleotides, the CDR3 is TGTGCCAGCAGTTCCGGGACAGGGCAATTGTCGTACGAGCAGTACTTC.

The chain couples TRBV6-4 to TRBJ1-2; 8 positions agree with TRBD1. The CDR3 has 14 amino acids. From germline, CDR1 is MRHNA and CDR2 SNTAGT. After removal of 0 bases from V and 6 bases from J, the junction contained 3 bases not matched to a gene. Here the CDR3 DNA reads TGTGCCAGCAGTGACTCGGCAGGGGGCAATGGCTACACCTTC. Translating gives CASSDSAGGNGYTF.

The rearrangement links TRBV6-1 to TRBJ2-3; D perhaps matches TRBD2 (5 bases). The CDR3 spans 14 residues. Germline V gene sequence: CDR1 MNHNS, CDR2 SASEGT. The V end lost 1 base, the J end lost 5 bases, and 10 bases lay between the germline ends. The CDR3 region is CASSEGGSVDTQYF. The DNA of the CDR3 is TGTGCCAGCAGTGAAGGAGGGAGTGTAGATACGCAGTATTTT.

The CDR3 sequence: CASSPSGTGGSYEQYF. CDR3 in DNA: TGTGCCAGCAGCCCTTCCGGGACAGGGGGCTCCTACGAGCAGTACTTC. J is TRBJ2-7 and V is TRBV28; 11 nucleotides line up with TRBD1. With 6 bases clipped from V and 0 bases from J, the junction kept 7 bases outside the gene matches. CDR3 length: 16 residues. CDR1 and CDR2 (germline): MDHEN, SYDVKM. The full variable domain, in which reference TRBV28 and TRBJ2-7 provide the parts outside the CDR3, is DVKVTQSSRYLVKRTGEKVFLECVQDMDHENMFWYRQDPGLGLRLIYFSYDVKMKEKGDIPEGYSVSREKKERFSLILESASTNQTSMYLCASSPSGTGGSYEQYFGPGTRLTVT.

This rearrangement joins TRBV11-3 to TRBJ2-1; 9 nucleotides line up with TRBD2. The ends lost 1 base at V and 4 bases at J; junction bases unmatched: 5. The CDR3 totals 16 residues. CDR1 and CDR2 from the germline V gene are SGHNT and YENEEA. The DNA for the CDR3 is TGTGCCAGCAGCTTAGCCAGCGGGGGGTCTTACAATGAGCAGTTCTTC. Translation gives CASSLASGGSYNEQFF.

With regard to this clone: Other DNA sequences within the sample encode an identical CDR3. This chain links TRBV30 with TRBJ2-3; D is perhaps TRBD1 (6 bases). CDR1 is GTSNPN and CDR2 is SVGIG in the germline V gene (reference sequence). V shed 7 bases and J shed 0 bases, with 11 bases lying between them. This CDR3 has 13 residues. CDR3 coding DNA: TGTGCCTATTCGACAGGTAGCACAGATACGCAGTATTTT. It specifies CAYSTGSTDTQYF.